Below, one T cell receptor (beta chain) is given with its context. What it recognizes is unknown. This sample was taken from a study of a mutant IDH1 vaccine in newly diagnosed glioma. At the level of the study: Patients underwent eight vaccinations, which took place in weeks 1, 3, 5, 7, 11, 15, 19 and 23. Every participant had undergone radiotherapy, temozolomide, or both before, and most underwent both. Regarding the study as a whole: Among all patients, vaccine-induced immune responses occurred in 90% to 95%. Pseudoprogression apparently tracked independently of changes in top peripheral T cell clonotypes.

The time point denotes: week 23, last vaccination. The vaccine gave 300 ug of a 20-mer mutant IDH1 peptide subcutaneously per dose. Germline CDR1 and CDR2: SGHRS and YFSETQ. With 4 bases clipped from V and 1 base from J, the junction kept 2 bases outside the gene matches. This CDR3 is 14 amino acids long. Using immunoSEQ multiplex PCR, the repertoire was profiled, and TCRdb retains in-frame clones only, with some absent. This sample carries roughly 60,000 clones, around 83% of them seen once, and the ten largest clones take roughly 4%. The starting material was PBMCs, obtained from a glioma patient whose treatment included an IDH1 peptide vaccine. The chain employs TRBV5-1 and TRBJ2-7; 10 nucleotides line up with TRBD1. The receptor's source is a young man with glioma. The CDR3 region has the DNA TGCGCCAGCAGCCCGGGACAGGGGTCCTACGAGCAGTACTTC. Amino acid sequence: CASSPGQGSYEQYF.